The rows below give T cell receptor beta chains drawn from one sample of a study of T cell responses to AZD1222 COVID-19 vaccine. This table comes from immunoSEQ multiplex PCR, and its TCRdb copy is limited to in-frame clones, with some not included. The sample includes more than 95,000 clones, more than 70% of them seen just once. This material consisted of peripheral blood, taken 28 days after the second AZD1222 dose. These receptors all come from an adult who received the AZD1222 COVID-19 vaccine. The CDR3 runs from the conserved cysteine through the conserved F or W. A D gene is named only where the DNA matches it firmly. Rows may omit the clone size; those that give it use once, few, many or a size class.

V	D	J	size	CDR3	DNA
TRBV2	TRBD1	TRBJ1-6	few	CASRQQGDVNSPLHF	TGTGCCAGCCGGCAACAGGGGGATGTAAATTCACCCCTCCACTTT
TRBV10-1	.	TRBJ2-2	.	CAIIYRACTGELFF	TGCGCCATCATATACAGGGCATGCACCGGGGAGCTGTTTTTT
TRBV7-3	.	TRBJ2-1	.	CASSLSGADNEQFF	TGTGCCAGCAGCTTATCTGGGGCAGACAATGAGCAGTTCTTC
TRBV7-2	TRBD1	TRBJ1-1	once	CASSLPQGVNTEAFF	TGTGCCAGCAGCTTACCCCAGGGGGTCAACACTGAAGCTTTCTTT
TRBV28	TRBD1	TRBJ2-5	once	CASSRQGPETQYF	TGTGCCAGCAGTCGACAGGGCCCAGAGACCCAGTACTTC
TRBV30	TRBD1	TRBJ2-1	.	CAWERDRGYNEQFF	TGTGCCTGGGAGAGGGACAGGGGTTACAATGAGCAGTTCTTC
TRBV19	.	TRBJ1-2	.	CASSLARTHYGYTF	TGTGCCAGTAGTCTCGCCCGGACTCACTATGGCTACACCTTC
TRBV3-1/TRBV3-2	TRBD1	TRBJ1-3	.	CASSALRGQGNTIYF	TGTGCCAGCAGCGCTCTGAGGGGGCAAGGAAACACCATATATTTT
TRBV5-1	TRBD1	TRBJ2-7	.	CASSLFPGQTSYEQYF	TGCGCCAGCAGCTTATTTCCGGGACAGACCTCCTACGAGCAGTACTTC
TRBV28	.	TRBJ2-7	.	CASSSIPNQRYEQYF	TGTGCCAGCAGTTCGATACCGAATCAACGATACGAGCAGTACTTC
TRBV7-9	.	TRBJ1-5	.	CASSLGLGQGDQPQHF	TGTGCCAGCAGCTTAGGGCTTGGGCAGGGAGATCAGCCCCAGCATTTT
TRBV5-6	.	TRBJ1-1	.	CASSLVGGNTEAFF	TGTGCCAGCAGCTTGGTTGGCGGGAACACTGAAGCTTTCTTT
TRBV18	.	TRBJ2-2	.	CASSSPNTGELFF	TGTGCCAGCTCATCTCCGAACACCGGGGAGCTGTTTTTT
TRBV5-4	TRBD1	TRBJ2-3	few	CATDRGGTDTQYF	TGTGCCACTGACAGGGGGGGCACAGATACGCAGTATTTT
TRBV6-6	.	TRBJ2-7	.	CASSSVQGYEQYF	TGTGCCAGCAGTTCTGTCCAGGGCTACGAGCAGTACTTC
TRBV28	.	TRBJ1-2	once	CASSRPSTNYGYTF	TGTGCCAGCAGTAGACCGTCGACTAACTATGGCTACACCTTC
TRBV6-5	.	TRBJ1-1	.	CASSYRQADTEAFF	TGTGCCAGCAGTTACCGACAGGCGGACACTGAAGCTTTCTTT
TRBV5-1	.	TRBJ1-1	.	CASSLEDRLNTEAFF	TGCGCCAGCAGCTTGGAGGACAGACTGAACACTGAAGCTTTCTTT
TRBV7-7	.	TRBJ2-3	.	CASSSGSLSTDTQYF	TGTGCCAGCAGCTCCGGCTCACTAAGCACAGATACGCAGTATTTT
TRBV19	TRBD2	TRBJ2-3	.	CASSILGLGTDTQYF	TGTGCCAGTAGTATCTTGGGACTAGGAACAGATACGCAGTATTTT
TRBV27	.	TRBJ1-5	.	CASSLAGVNQPQHF	TGTGCCAGCAGTTTAGCCGGGGTTAATCAGCCCCAGCATTTT
TRBV30	.	TRBJ1-2	.	CAWSVQANYGYTF	TGTGCCTGGAGTGTACAGGCAAACTATGGCTACACCTTC
TRBV28	TRBD1	TRBJ1-5	.	CASSRDSPLNQPQHF	TGTGCCAGCAGTCGGGACAGTCCCTTGAATCAGCCCCAGCATTTT
TRBV3-1/TRBV3-2	.	TRBJ1-6	.	CASRGVVRGYNSPLHF	TGTGCCAGCAGGGGCGTCGTCAGGGGCTATAATTCACCCCTCCACTTT
TRBV7-8	.	TRBJ1-2	.	CASSSTELTFNYGYTF	TGTGCCAGCAGCTCTACAGAGCTTACCTTTAACTATGGCTACACCTTC
TRBV5-1	TRBD1	TRBJ1-5	.	CASSLEGGASNQPQHF	TGCGCCAGCAGCTTGGAAGGGGGCGCATCAAATCAGCCCCAGCATTTT
TRBV15	.	TRBJ2-5	.	CATSPAGLKETQYF	TGTGCCACCAGCCCGGCTGGACTAAAAGAGACCCAGTACTTC
TRBV18	.	TRBJ2-7	.	CASSPVRSSYEQYF	TGTGCCAGCTCACCAGTCAGAAGCTCCTACGAGCAGTACTTC
TRBV19	.	TRBJ1-1	.	CASRPLQNTEAFF	TGTGCCAGTAGACCCCTCCAGAACACTGAAGCTTTCTTT
TRBV28	TRBD1	TRBJ1-2	.	CASRPQGAYGYTF	TGTGCCAGCAGGCCACAGGGGGCTTATGGCTACACCTTC
TRBV2	.	TRBJ2-7	once	CASSDRGKVYEQYF	TGTGCCAGCAGTGACCGTGGTAAGGTCTACGAGCAGTACTTC
TRBV14	.	TRBJ2-7	once	CASSYDRYEQYF	TGTGCCAGCAGCTACGACAGGTACGAGCAGTACTTC
TRBV5-1	.	TRBJ2-7	few	CASSLTGSYEQYF	TGCGCCAGCAGCTTGACAGGGAGTTACGAGCAGTACTTC
TRBV28	.	TRBJ1-1	.	CASSVLNTEAFF	TGTGCCAGCAGTGTGTTGAACACTGAAGCTTTCTTT
TRBV6-6	TRBD1	TRBJ2-3	.	CASSPPQGQGGRWADTDTQYF	TGTGCCAGCAGCCCGCCCCAGGGACAGGGGGGTCGATGGGCAGACACAGATACGCAGTATTTT
TRBV7-2	.	TRBJ2-3	.	CASSLPGAPRADTQYF	TGTGCCAGCAGCTTACCGGGGGCTCCTAGAGCAGATACGCAGTATTTT
TRBV5-1	TRBD1	TRBJ1-2	.	CASSDGTGNYGYTF	TGCGCCAGCAGCGACGGGACAGGGAACTATGGCTACACCTTC
TRBV5-6	.	TRBJ1-1	once	CASSLAANTEAFF	TGTGCCAGCAGCTTGGCTGCGAACACTGAAGCTTTCTTT
TRBV9	.	TRBJ2-1	few	CASSSTGTEYNEQFF	TGTGCCAGCAGCAGCACCGGGACGGAGTACAATGAGCAGTTCTTC
TRBV20-1	.	TRBJ1-1	once	CSAPPDTEAFF	TGCAGTGCTCCCCCGGACACTGAAGCTTTCTTT
TRBV5-1	.	TRBJ2-5	.	CASSLDRETQYF	TGCGCCAGCAGCTTGGACAGGGAGACCCAGTACTTC
TRBV6-1	.	TRBJ1-5	few	CASSDWAGYNQPQHF	TGTGCCAGCAGTGATTGGGCAGGGTACAATCAGCCCCAGCATTTT
TRBV5-6	.	TRBJ1-1	.	CASSSTVNTEAFF	TGTGCCAGCAGCTCTACAGTGAACACTGAAGCTTTCTTT
TRBV11-2	.	TRBJ2-3	few	CASSLAGAEDTQYF	TGTGCCAGCAGCTTAGCGGGGGCCGAAGATACGCAGTATTTT